The source of this TCR beta chain is a study of blood T cell repertoires in COVID-19. Turning to the study itself: COVID-19 samples, acute and convalescent, were from the United States, Italy and Spain. In each case, the material was cDNA or gDNA derived from T cells, B-cell-depleted T cells, or PBMCs.

Original processing methods: Reference gene primer amplification in the assay estimated nucleated cell counts. Data came from immunoSEQ multiplex PCR; TCRdb stores just in-frame clones and leaves some out. Clone size and V and J calls were adopted from that table, with D and trimming inferred from the DNA. The profile shows nearly 55,000 clones, 86% of them singletons. Per the germline V gene, CDR1 is SGHRS and CDR2 is YFSETQ. The V end was cut by 4 bases, the J end by 5 bases, with 16 bases between. The CDR3 loop spans 14 amino acids. The clonotype was recovered from a man in his 70s with active COVID-19. The gene calls are TRBV5-1 and TRBJ2-7; D possibly corresponds to TRBD1 (6 bases). Sequencing used peripheral blood. For the CDR3, the DNA is TGCGCCAGCAGCATCCGGGACAAAAGGGACGAGCAGTACTTC. Translation: CASSIRDKRDEQYF.